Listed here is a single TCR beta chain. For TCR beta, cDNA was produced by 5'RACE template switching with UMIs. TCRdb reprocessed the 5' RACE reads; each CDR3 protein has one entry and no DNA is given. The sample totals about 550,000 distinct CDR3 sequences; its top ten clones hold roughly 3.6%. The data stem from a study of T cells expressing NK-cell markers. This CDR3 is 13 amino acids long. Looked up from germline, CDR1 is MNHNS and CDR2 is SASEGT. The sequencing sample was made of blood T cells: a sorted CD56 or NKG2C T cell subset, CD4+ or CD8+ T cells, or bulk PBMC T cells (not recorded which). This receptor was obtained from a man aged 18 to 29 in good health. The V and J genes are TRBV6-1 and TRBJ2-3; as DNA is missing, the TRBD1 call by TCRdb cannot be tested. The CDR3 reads CASSGGGAHTQYF.